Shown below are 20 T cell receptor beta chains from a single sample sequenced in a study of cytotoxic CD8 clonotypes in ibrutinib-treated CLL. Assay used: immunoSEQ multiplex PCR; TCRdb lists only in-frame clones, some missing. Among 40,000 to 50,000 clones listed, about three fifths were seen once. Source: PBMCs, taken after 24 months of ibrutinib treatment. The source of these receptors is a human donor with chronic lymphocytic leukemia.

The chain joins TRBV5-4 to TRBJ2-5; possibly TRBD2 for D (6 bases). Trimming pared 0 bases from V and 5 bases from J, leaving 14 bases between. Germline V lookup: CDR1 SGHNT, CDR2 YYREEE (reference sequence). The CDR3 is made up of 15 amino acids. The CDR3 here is CASSLALAAGETQYF. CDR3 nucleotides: TGTGCCAGCAGCTTGGCACTAGCTGCCGGGGAGACCCAGTACTTC.

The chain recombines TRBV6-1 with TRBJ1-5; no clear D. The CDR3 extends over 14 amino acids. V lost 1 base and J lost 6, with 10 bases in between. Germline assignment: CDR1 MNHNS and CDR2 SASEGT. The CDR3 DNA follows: TGTGCCAGCAGTGAAGGGGTAGGCTCTCAGCCCCAGCATTTT. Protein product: CASSEGVGSQPQHF.

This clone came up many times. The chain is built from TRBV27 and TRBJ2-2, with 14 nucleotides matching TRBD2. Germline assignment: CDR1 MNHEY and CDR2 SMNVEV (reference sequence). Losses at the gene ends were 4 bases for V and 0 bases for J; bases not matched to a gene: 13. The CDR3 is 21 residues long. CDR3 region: CASSSPGTSGGLRSNTGELFF. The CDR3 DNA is TGTGCCAGCAGTTCCCCCGGGACTAGCGGGGGCCTCAGATCGAACACCGGGGAGCTGTTTTTT.

CDR3 in amino acids: CASRNGRATNEKLFF. In nucleotides, the CDR3 is TGTGCCAGCCGAAACGGTAGAGCGACTAATGAAAAACTGTTTTTT. The rearrangement links TRBV2 to TRBJ1-4; unclear D gene. This CDR3 is built from 15 residues. Between the trimmed V and J ends, which lost 8 bases and 2 bases, there was a span of 15 bases. Per germline, CDR1 SNHLY and CDR2 FYNNEI.

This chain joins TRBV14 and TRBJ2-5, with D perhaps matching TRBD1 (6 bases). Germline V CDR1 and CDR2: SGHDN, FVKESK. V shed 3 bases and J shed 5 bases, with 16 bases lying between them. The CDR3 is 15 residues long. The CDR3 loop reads CASSHMLRGTETQYF. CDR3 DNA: TGTGCCAGCAGCCATATGCTAAGGGGGACGGAGACCCAGTACTTC.

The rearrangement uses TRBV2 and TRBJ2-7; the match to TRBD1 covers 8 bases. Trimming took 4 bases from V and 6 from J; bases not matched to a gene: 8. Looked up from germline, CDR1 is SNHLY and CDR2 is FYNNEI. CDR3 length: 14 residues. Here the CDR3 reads CASSGTGRLVEQYF. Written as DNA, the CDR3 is TGTGCCAGCAGTGGGACAGGGAGACTGGTCGAGCAGTACTTC.

For the CDR3, the DNA is TGTGCCAGCCGGAGGGCCGAGAACTATGGCTACACCTTC. Its protein product is CASRRAENYGYTF. The V gene is TRBV19, the J gene TRBJ1-2, with no clear D. This CDR3 has 13 amino acids. V was trimmed by 9 bases and J by 2 bases, leaving 13 bases between them. Per germline, CDR1 LNHDA and CDR2 SQIVND (reference sequence).

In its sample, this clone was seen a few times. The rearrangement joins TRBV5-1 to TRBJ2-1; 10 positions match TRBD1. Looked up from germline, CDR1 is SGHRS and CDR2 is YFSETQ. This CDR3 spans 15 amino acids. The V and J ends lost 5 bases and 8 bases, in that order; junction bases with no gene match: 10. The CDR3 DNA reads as TGCGCCAGCAGTCCCGGGACAGGGGCAGGGGATGAGCAGTTCTTC. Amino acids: CASSPGTGAGDEQFF.

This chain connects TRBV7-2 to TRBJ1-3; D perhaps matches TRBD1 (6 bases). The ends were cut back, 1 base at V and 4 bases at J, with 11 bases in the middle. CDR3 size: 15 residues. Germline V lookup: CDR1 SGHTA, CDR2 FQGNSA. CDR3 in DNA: TGTGCCAGCAGCTTAGGACTAGGGGGGGGAAACACCATATATTTT. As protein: CASSLGLGGGNTIYF.

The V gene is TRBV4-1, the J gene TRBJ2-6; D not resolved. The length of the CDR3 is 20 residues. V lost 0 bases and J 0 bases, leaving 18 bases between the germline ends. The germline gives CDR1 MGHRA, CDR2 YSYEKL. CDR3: CASSQDPPAVIGSGANVLTF. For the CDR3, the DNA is TGCGCCAGCAGCCAAGATCCCCCGGCGGTGATCGGCTCTGGGGCCAACGTCCTGACTTTC.

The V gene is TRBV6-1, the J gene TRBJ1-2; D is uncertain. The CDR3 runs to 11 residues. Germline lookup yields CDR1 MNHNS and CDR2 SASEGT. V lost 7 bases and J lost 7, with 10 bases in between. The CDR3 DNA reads TGTGCCAGCAATAACTTGGGTGGCTACACCTTC. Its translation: CASNNLGGYTF.

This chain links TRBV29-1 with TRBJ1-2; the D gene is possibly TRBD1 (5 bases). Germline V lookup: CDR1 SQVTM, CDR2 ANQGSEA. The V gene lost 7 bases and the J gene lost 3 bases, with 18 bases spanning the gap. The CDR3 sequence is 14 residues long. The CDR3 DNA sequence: TGCAGCGCTGTTACGGGACTCGGGGACTATGGCTACACCTTC. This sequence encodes CSAVTGLGDYGYTF.

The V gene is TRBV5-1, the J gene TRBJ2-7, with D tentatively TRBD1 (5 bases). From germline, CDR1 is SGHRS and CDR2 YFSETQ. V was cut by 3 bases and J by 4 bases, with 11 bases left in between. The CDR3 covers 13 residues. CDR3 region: CASSWTIGYEQYF. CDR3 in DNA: TGCGCCAGCAGCTGGACAATCGGGTACGAGCAGTACTTC.

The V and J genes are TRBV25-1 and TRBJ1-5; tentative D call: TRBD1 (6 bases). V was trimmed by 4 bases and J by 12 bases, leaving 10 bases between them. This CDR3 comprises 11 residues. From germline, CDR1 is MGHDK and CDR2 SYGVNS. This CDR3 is CASSGGQSQHF. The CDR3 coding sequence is TGTGCCAGCAGTGGCGGACAGAGCCAGCATTTT.

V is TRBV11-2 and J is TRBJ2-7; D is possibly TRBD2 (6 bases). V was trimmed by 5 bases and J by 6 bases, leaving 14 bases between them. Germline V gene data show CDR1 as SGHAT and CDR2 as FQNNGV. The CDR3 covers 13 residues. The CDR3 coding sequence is TGTGCCAGCAGCCAGCAGGGTAGCGGCGAGCAGTACTTC. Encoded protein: CASSQQGSGEQYF.

The CDR3 region is CASTRVSNQPQHF. The CDR3 DNA sequence: TGTGCCAGCACCAGAGTTAGCAATCAGCCCCAGCATTTT. J is TRBJ1-5 and V is TRBV6-1; D remains ambiguous. Trimming took off 7 bases at V and 0 bases at J, with 7 bases between the two ends. The CDR3 extends over 13 amino acids. The V gene's germline CDR1 is MNHNS and CDR2 SASEGT.

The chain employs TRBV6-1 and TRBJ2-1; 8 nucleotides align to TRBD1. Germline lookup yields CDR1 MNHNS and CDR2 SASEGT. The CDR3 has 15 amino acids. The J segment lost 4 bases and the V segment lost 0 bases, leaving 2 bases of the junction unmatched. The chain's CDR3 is CASSEATGVYNEQFF. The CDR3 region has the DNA TGTGCCAGCAGTGAAGCGACAGGGGTTTACAATGAGCAGTTCTTC.

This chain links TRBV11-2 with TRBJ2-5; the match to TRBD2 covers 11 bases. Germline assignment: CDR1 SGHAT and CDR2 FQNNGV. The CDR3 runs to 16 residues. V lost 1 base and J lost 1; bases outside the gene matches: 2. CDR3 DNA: TGTGCCAGCAGCTTAGCCACTAGCGGGGGCCAAGAGACCCAGTACTTC. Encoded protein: CASSLATSGGQETQYF.

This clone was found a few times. For the CDR3, the DNA is TGTGCCAGCTCCCGGACAGGGGGCATCGATGAGCAGTTCTTC. Protein sequence: CASSRTGGIDEQFF. The chain has TRBV6-4 and TRBJ2-1; TRBD1 aligns across 11 bases. The junction had 8 bases not matched to a gene; V was cut back by 8 bases and J by 8 bases. Germline values: CDR1 MRHNA, CDR2 SNTAGT. CDR3 size: 14 residues.

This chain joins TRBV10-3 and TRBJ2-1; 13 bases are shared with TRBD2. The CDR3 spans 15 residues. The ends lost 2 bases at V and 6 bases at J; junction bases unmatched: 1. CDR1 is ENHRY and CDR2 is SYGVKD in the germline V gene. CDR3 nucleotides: TGTGCCATCAGTGAGACTAGCGGGGGGGGCAATGAGCAGTTCTTC. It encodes CAISETSGGGNEQFF.